Listed below are T cell receptor beta chains from one sample, sequenced in a study of response to subunit inactivated influenza vaccine. TCRdb independently ran MiXCR on the RT-PCR reads; one entry per CDR3 protein. This table has more than 500,000 distinct CDR3 sequences, about 10% appearing once. These same data were also listed under a study on T cells expressing NK-cell markers.

Sequencing used PBMCs from blood, obtained on the day of vaccination. Receptors were obtained from a man aged 45 to 65 who received an inactivated influenza vaccine. CDR3s include the opening cysteine and the closing phenylalanine or tryptophan. A D gene is named only where the DNA matches it firmly. Clone size appears in some rows only: once, few, many, or a class for an expanded clone.

D: TRBD1
J: TRBJ2-2
size: NA
V: TRBV12-3/TRBV12-4
DNA: TGTGCCAGCAGGACAGGGTTGAGCACCGGGGAGCTGTTTTTT
CDR3: CASRTGLSTGELFF

D: NA
J: TRBJ2-2
size: few
V: TRBV7-2
DNA: TGTGCCAGCAGCACACCCGCCGGGGAGCTGTTTTTT
CDR3: CASSTPAGELFF

D: TRBD2
J: TRBJ2-1
size: NA
V: TRBV7-6
DNA: TGTGCCAGCAGCCCTACCGTGCCAGCGGGGTACAATGAGCAGTTCTTC
CDR3: CASSPTVPAGYNEQFF

D: NA
J: TRBJ2-1
size: NA
V: TRBV20-1
DNA: TGCAGTGCTAGTTCGGTGGGATCCTACAATGAGCAGTTCTTC
CDR3: CSASSVGSYNEQFF

D: TRBD2
J: TRBJ2-7
size: few
V: TRBV7-2
DNA: TGTGCCAGCAGCTTAGCGGGACTAGCGGAAGAGCAGTACTTC
CDR3: CASSLAGLAEEQYF

D: TRBD2
J: TRBJ2-3
size: few
V: TRBV4-3
DNA: TGCGCCAGCAGCCTTTTAAGACTAGCGGGAGGTTCCACAGATACGCAGTATTTT
CDR3: CASSLLRLAGGSTDTQYF

D: NA
J: TRBJ2-1
size: few
V: TRBV7-2
DNA: TGTGCCAGCAGCTTACTGCGCCTTAATGAGCAGTTCTTC
CDR3: CASSLLRLNEQFF

D: NA
J: TRBJ1-2
size: few
V: TRBV12-3/TRBV12-4
DNA: TGTGCCAGCAGTTTAGGACCGTCTAACTATGGCTACACCTTC
CDR3: CASSLGPSNYGYTF

D: TRBD2
J: TRBJ2-5
size: NA
V: TRBV11-2
DNA: TGTGCCAGCAGCCCCTCGACTAGCGGTGAGACCCAGTACTTC
CDR3: CASSPSTSGETQYF

D: NA
J: TRBJ2-7
size: few
V: TRBV7-2
DNA: TGTGCCAGCAGCTCGTGGGCAGGGGTGTACGAGCAGTACTTC
CDR3: CASSSWAGVYEQYF

D: TRBD2
J: TRBJ2-1
size: many
V: TRBV12-3/TRBV12-4
DNA: TGTGCCAGCAGTTTCTTTTCTAGCGGGAGAGGTAATGAGCAGTTCTTC
CDR3: CASSFFSSGRGNEQFF

D: NA
J: TRBJ1-6
size: NA
V: TRBV4-3
DNA: TGCGCCAGCAGCCAAGATTCGGGTTCCCCCCTCCACTTT
CDR3: CASSQDSGSPLHF

D: NA
J: TRBJ1-4
size: NA
V: TRBV5-1
DNA: TGCGCCAGCAGCTTTCTCAGTGTTAATGAAAAACTGTTTTTT
CDR3: CASSFLSVNEKLFF

D: NA
J: TRBJ1-1
size: few
V: TRBV29-1
DNA: TGCAGCGTTGTCTCAGGGTCTGAAGCTTTCTTT
CDR3: CSVVSGSEAFF

D: NA
J: TRBJ2-7
size: few
V: TRBV27
DNA: TGTGCCAGCAGTCCTGGACAGCTCCCAGTTTCCTTC
CDR3: CASSPGQLPVSF

D: TRBD2
J: TRBJ2-7
size: few
V: TRBV5-1
DNA: TGCGCCAGCAGCTTGTCCGGCGGGGGAACCTACGAGCAGTACTTC
CDR3: CASSLSGGGTYEQYF

D: TRBD1
J: TRBJ1-1
size: few
V: TRBV18
DNA: TGTGCCAGCTCACCGCAGACAGGGCTCAACACTGAAGCTTTCTTT
CDR3: CASSPQTGLNTEAFF

D: NA
J: TRBJ1-1
size: NA
V: TRBV30
DNA: TGTGCCTGGAAGGGTCTCCCGGGGACTGAAGCTTTCTTT
CDR3: CAWKGLPGTEAFF

D: TRBD2
J: TRBJ2-5
size: few
V: TRBV5-1
DNA: TGCGCCAGCAGCGAACTTGGGACTAGCGTCGAGACCCAGTACTTC
CDR3: CASSELGTSVETQYF

D: TRBD1
J: TRBJ2-2
size: few
V: TRBV12-3/TRBV12-4
DNA: TGTGCCAGCAGTTTCCCGGGACAGGGGGCCGGGGAGCTGTTTTTT
CDR3: CASSFPGQGAGELFF

D: NA
J: TRBJ2-1
size: few
V: TRBV28
DNA: TGTGCCAGCAGTCCACCCTCTGGGTTCAGCTCCTACAATGAGCAGTTCTTC
CDR3: CASSPPSGFSSYNEQFF

D: TRBD1
J: TRBJ1-1
size: NA
V: TRBV4-1
DNA: TGCGCCAGCAGCCCCGGAATGGACAGGGAAACTGAAGCTTTCTTT
CDR3: CASSPGMDRETEAFF

D: NA
J: TRBJ2-2
size: many
V: TRBV5-1
DNA: TGCGCCAGCAGCTTGGACACGACGAACACCGGGGAGCTGTTTTTT
CDR3: CASSLDTTNTGELFF

D: NA
J: TRBJ2-1
size: NA
V: TRBV28
DNA: TGTGCCAGCAGTTTTCTGCGGGATTACAATGAGCAGTTCTTC
CDR3: CASSFLRDYNEQFF

D: NA
J: TRBJ2-1
size: NA
V: TRBV6-4
DNA: TGTGCCAGCAGTGTTAACGGGGGTGGTTCCTACAATGAGCAGTTCTTC
CDR3: CASSVNGGGSYNEQFF

D: TRBD2
J: TRBJ2-5
size: NA
V: TRBV7-6
DNA: TGTGCCAGCAGAGGTGGTTGGGGGGGAGAGACCCAGTACTTC
CDR3: CASRGGWGGETQYF

D: NA
J: TRBJ2-2
size: many
V: TRBV5-1
DNA: TGCGCCAGCAGCTTGGAGGGGGAAGGGACCGGGGAGCTGTTTTTT
CDR3: CASSLEGEGTGELFF

D: NA
J: TRBJ1-1
size: few
V: TRBV12-3/TRBV12-4
DNA: TGTGCCAGCAGAGCAGAGAACACTGAAGCTTTCTTT
CDR3: CASRAENTEAFF